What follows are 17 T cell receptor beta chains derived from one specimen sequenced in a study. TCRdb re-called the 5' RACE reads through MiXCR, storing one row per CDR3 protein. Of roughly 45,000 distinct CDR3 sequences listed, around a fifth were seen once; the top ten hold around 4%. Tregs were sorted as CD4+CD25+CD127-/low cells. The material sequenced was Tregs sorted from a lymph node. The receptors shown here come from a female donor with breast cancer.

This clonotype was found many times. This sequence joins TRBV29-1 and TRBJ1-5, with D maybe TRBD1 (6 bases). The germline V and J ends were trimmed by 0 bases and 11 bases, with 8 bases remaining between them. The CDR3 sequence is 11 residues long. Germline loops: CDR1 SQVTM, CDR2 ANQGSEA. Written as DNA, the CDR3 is TGCAGCGTTGAAGAGGCAGGGGCCCAGCATTTT. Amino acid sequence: CSVEEAGAQHF.

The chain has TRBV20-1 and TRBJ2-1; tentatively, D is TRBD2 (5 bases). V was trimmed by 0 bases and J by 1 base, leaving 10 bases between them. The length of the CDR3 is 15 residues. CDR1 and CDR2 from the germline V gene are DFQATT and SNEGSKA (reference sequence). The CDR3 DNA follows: TGCAGTGCTAGAGATGTACAGCGGTCCTACAATGAGCAGTTCTTC. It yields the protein CSARDVQRSYNEQFF.

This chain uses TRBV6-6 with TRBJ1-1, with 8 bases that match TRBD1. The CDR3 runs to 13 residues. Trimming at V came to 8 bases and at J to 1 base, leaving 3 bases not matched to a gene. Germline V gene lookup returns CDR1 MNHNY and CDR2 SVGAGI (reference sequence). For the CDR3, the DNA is TGTGCCAGCCGGACAGGGACGAACACTGAAGCTTTCTTT. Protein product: CASRTGTNTEAFF.

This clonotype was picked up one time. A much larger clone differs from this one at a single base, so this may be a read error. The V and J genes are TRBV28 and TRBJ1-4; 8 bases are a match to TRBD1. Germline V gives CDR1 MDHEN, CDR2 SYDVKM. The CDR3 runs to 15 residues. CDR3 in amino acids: CAGSSRDRRHEKLFF. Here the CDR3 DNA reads TGTGCCGGCAGTTCAAGGGACAGGAGACATGAAAAACTGTTTTTT.

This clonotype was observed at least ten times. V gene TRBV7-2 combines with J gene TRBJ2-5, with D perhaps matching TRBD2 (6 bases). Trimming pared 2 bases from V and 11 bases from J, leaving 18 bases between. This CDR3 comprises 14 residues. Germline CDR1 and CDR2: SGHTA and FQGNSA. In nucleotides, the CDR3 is TGTGCCAGCAGCTTACAGGGAGGAGGAGAGAAGCAGTACTTC. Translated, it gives CASSLQGGGEKQYF.

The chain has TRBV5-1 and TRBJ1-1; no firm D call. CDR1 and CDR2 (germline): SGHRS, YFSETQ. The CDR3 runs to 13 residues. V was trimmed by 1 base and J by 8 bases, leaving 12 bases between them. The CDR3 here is CASSLNVGSEAFF. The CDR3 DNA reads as TGCGCCAGCAGCTTGAATGTGGGCAGCGAAGCTTTCTTT.

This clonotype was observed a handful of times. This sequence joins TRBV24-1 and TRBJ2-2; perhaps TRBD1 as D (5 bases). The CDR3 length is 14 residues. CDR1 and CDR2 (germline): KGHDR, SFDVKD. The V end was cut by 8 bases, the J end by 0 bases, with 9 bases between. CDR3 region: CATKGHTNTGELFF. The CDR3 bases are TGTGCCACCAAGGGGCACACGAACACCGGGGAGCTGTTTTTT.

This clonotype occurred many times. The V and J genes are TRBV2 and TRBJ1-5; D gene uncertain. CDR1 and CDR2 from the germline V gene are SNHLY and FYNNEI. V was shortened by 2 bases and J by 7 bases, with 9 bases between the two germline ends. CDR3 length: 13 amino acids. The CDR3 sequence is CASSEWVRQPQHF. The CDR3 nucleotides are TGTGCCAGCAGTGAATGGGTTAGGCAGCCCCAGCATTTT.

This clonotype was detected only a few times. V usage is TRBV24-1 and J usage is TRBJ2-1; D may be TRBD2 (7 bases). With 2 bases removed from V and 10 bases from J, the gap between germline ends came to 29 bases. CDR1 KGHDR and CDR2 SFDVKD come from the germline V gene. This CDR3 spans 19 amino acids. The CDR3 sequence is CATSDSDYLLGRATGEQFF. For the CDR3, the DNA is TGTGCCACCAGTGATTCGGACTATCTACTAGGGAGGGCTACAGGGGAGCAGTTCTTC.

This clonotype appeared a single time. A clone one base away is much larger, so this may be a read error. The CDR3 coding sequence is TGTGCCAGCAGCTCGGCGACTCGGTCCCACGAGCAGTACTTC. Translation gives CASSSATRSHEQYF. The genes are TRBV7-2 and TRBJ2-7; D gene unclear. Germline-derived CDR1 and CDR2 are SGHTA and FQGNSA. V was pared by 4 bases and J by 5 bases, with 15 bases between. The CDR3 covers 14 residues.

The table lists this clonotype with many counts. The CDR3 DNA reads as TGTGCCAGCAGTTTGGGGGGACATAGCAATCAGCCCCAGCATTTT. Amino acid sequence: CASSLGGHSNQPQHF. V and J are TRBV12-3 or TRBV12-4 and TRBJ1-5, with D possibly TRBD1 on 6 matching bases. Trimming removed 3 bases at V and 0 bases at J, with 9 bases between. The CDR3 length is 15 residues.

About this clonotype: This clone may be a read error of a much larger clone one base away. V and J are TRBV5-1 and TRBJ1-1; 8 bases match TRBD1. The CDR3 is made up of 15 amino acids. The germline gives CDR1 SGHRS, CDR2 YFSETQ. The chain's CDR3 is CANSFGTGVNTEAFF. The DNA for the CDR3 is TGCGCCAACAGCTTCGGGACAGGAGTGAACACTGAAGCTTTCTTT.

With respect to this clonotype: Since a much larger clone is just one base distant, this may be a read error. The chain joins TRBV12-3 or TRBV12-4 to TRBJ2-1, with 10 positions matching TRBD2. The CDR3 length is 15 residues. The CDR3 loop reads CAGSALSGRASEQFF. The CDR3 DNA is TGTGCCGGCAGTGCATTAAGCGGGAGGGCCAGTGAGCAGTTCTTC.

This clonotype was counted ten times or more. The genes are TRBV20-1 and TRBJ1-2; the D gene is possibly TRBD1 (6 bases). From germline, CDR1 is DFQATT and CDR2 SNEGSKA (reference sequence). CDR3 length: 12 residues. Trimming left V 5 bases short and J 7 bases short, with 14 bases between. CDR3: CSAAGGAVGYTF. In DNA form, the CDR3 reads TGCAGTGCTGCGGGGGGGGCTGTTGGCTACACCTTC.

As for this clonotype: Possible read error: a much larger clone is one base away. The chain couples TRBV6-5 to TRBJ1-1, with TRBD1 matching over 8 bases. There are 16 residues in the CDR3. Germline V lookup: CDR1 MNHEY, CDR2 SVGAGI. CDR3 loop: CASGYGQGTWDTEAFF. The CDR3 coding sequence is TGTGCCAGCGGTTACGGACAGGGCACCTGGGACACTGAAGCTTTCTTT.

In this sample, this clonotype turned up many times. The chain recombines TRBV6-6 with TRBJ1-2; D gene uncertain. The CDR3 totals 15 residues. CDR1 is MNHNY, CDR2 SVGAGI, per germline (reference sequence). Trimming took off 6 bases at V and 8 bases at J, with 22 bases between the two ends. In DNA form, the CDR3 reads TGTGCCAGCAGCCCATACGGCCCGGACGGAAGGGGCTACACCTTC. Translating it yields CASSPYGPDGRGYTF.

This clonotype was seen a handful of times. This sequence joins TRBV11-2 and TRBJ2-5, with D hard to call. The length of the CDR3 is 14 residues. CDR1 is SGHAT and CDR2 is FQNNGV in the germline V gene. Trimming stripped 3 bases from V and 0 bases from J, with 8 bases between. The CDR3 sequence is CASSLSANQETQYF. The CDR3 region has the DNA TGTGCCAGCAGCTTGTCGGCAAACCAAGAGACCCAGTACTTC.